These T cell receptor beta chains were read from a single sample in a study of PD-1 blockade in classical Hodgkin lymphoma. Data came from immunoSEQ multiplex PCR; TCRdb stores just in-frame clones and leaves some out. The table lists approximately 100,000 clones, 83% of them singletons, with more than 15% in the top ten. This material consisted of peripheral blood mononuclear cells (PBMCs), taken before the fourth cycle of nivolumab. Receptors were obtained from a human donor with classical Hodgkin lymphoma. CDR3s include the opening cysteine and the closing phenylalanine or tryptophan. D genes are given only for firm matches. Some rows mark clone size as missing; the rest say once, few, many or name a class of expanded clone.

cdr3_aa cdr3_nt d_call clone_size j_call v_call
CASSPAGGWSGNTIYF TGTGCCAGTTCGCCGGCCGGGGGTTGGTCTGGAAACACCATATATTTT . . TRBJ1-3 TRBV9
CASSRRDISYEQYF TGTGCCAGCAGCCGCCGTGACATTTCCTACGAGCAGTACTTC . . TRBJ2-7 TRBV28
CASSGQGLGTEAFF TGTGCCAGCAGTGGACAGGGGCTTGGCACTGAAGCTTTCTTT TRBD1 . TRBJ1-1 TRBV2
CASSYRGRNFPDTQYF TGCGCCAGCAGCTACAGGGGGCGAAATTTTCCAGATACGCAGTATTTT TRBD1 . TRBJ2-3 TRBV5-1
CASSAAGDRYEQYF TGCGCCAGCAGCGCAGCGGGAGACCGCTACGAGCAGTACTTC TRBD2 . TRBJ2-7 TRBV5-1
CASSLEGQGMDTEAFF TGCGCCAGCAGCTTGGAGGGGCAGGGTATGGACACTGAAGCTTTCTTT . . TRBJ1-1 TRBV5-1
CASSFRLAGEYNEQFF TGTGCCAGCAGCTTTCGACTAGCGGGAGAGTACAATGAGCAGTTCTTC TRBD2 . TRBJ2-1 TRBV5-6
CASGRALETGELFF TGTGCCAGCGGGAGGGCCCTCGAGACCGGGGAGCTGTTTTTT TRBD2 . TRBJ2-2 TRBV28
CAWSVDLAGYNEQFF TGTGCCTGGAGTGTGGATCTAGCGGGATACAATGAGCAGTTCTTC TRBD2 . TRBJ2-1 TRBV30
CAISGAAVRGAFF TGTGCCATCAGTGGCGCGGCTGTCCGAGGCGCTTTCTTT . . TRBJ1-1 TRBV10-3
CASSETDSSNEKLFF TGCGCCAGCAGTGAGACCGACAGTTCGAATGAAAAACTGTTTTTT . once TRBJ1-4 TRBV10-1
CASSPLSPDTQYF TGTGCCAGCAGTCCCCTTTCTCCGGATACGCAGTATTTT . . TRBJ2-3 TRBV28
CASSLRDRGDYGYTF TGCGCCAGCAGCCTACGGGACAGGGGGGACTATGGCTACACCTTC TRBD1 few TRBJ1-2 TRBV5-1
CASSRIQGGSTEAFF TGTGCCAGTAGTCGAATTCAAGGGGGGAGCACTGAAGCTTTCTTT . . TRBJ1-1 TRBV19
CASSYNSGTVSYEQYF TGTGCCAGCAGTTACAATTCCGGGACGGTCTCCTACGAGCAGTACTTC . . TRBJ2-7 TRBV6-5
CASSPPGRGSSYEQYF TGTGCCAGCAGCCCACCCGGCAGGGGGTCTTCCTACGAGCAGTACTTC TRBD1 . TRBJ2-7 TRBV4-2
CATSRDVGNEQFF TGTGCCACCAGCAGAGATGTAGGGAATGAGCAGTTCTTC . . TRBJ2-1 TRBV15
CASSQMGGGWEQFF TGTGCCAGCAGCCAGATGGGTGGGGGATGGGAGCAGTTCTTC . . TRBJ2-1 TRBV7-2
CASIRPSGTDTQYF TGCGCCAGCATCCGACCAAGTGGCACAGATACGCAGTATTTT . . TRBJ2-3 TRBV10-2
CASSLGYPETQYF TGTGCCAGCAGCTTAGGGTATCCGGAGACCCAGTACTTC . . TRBJ2-5 TRBV7-8
CASSVALTMANVLTF TGTGCCAGCAGCGTAGCTCTGACGATGGCCAACGTCCTGACTTTC . . TRBJ2-6 TRBV9
CASSQDAGPNNEQFF TGTGCCAGCAGCCAAGATGCGGGACCCAACAATGAGCAGTTCTTC . . TRBJ2-1 TRBV14